This is a list of T cell receptor beta chains from one sample in a study of PD-1 blockade in classical Hodgkin lymphoma. This table comes from immunoSEQ multiplex PCR, and its TCRdb copy is limited to in-frame clones, with some not included. Of tens of thousands of clones detected, 85% appear once; the ten largest clones hold around 2.4%. Sequencing used CD4+ T cells from blood, obtained at baseline. These receptors all come from a human donor with classical Hodgkin lymphoma. Each CDR3 is given with its conserved first and last residue. The D gene is left open where the match is weak. Expanded clones get a size class; other rows say once, few or many, or leave the size out.

-	TRBV5-1	-	TRBJ2-5	CASSLRSEETQYF	TGCGCCAGCAGCTTGAGGAGCGAGGAGACCCAGTACTTC
-	TRBV27	-	TRBJ2-2	CASSPSRQLNTGELFF	TGTGCCAGCAGCCCTAGCCGACAGCTGAACACCGGGGAGCTGTTTTTT
-	TRBV28	TRBD1	TRBJ1-4	CASSQPGTGGLNEKLFF	TGTGCCAGCAGCCAGCCCGGGACAGGGGGATTAAATGAAAAACTGTTTTTT
-	TRBV7-2	-	TRBJ1-1	CASSLALGGTEAFF	TGTGCCAGCAGCTTAGCTTTAGGGGGGACTGAAGCTTTCTTT
few	TRBV30	-	TRBJ1-3	CAWSVLGGHPSGGNTIYF	TGTGCCTGGAGTGTACTCGGAGGGCATCCGTCCGGTGGAAACACCATATATTTT
-	TRBV11-2	TRBD1	TRBJ2-1	CASSGSTGERGSSEQFF	TGTGCCAGCAGCGGGTCGACAGGGGAAAGAGGATCCAGTGAGCAGTTCTTC
once	TRBV5-4	TRBD1	TRBJ2-1	CASSSPGTVYNEQFF	TGTGCCAGCAGCTCTCCAGGGACAGTTTACAATGAGCAGTTCTTC
-	TRBV13	-	TRBJ1-1	CASSTSFVENTEAFF	TGTGCCAGCAGCACATCTTTCGTGGAGAACACTGAAGCTTTCTTT
-	TRBV5-4	-	TRBJ2-1	CAATRQSSYNEQFF	TGTGCCGCAACTCGACAGAGCTCCTACAATGAGCAGTTCTTC
-	TRBV7-6	TRBD2	TRBJ2-1	CASRPGLAGDYNEQFF	TGTGCCAGCAGGCCAGGGCTGGCGGGGGATTACAATGAGCAGTTCTTC
-	TRBV28	-	TRBJ1-2	CASSQGRPYGYTF	TGTGCCAGCAGCCAAGGACGCCCCTATGGCTACACCTTC
-	TRBV28	-	TRBJ2-3	CASSLKADTQYF	TGTGCCAGCAGTTTAAAGGCAGATACGCAGTATTTT
-	TRBV30	-	TRBJ1-1	CAWSVQGRTFF	TGTGCCTGGAGTGTACAAGGACGTACTTTCTTT
-	TRBV6-1	-	TRBJ2-4	CASSERQGLAKNIQYF	TGTGCCAGCAGTGAGCGCCAGGGGTTAGCCAAAAACATTCAGTACTTC
-	TRBV28	-	TRBJ1-1	CASSLPDSWGRTNTEAFF	TGTGCCAGCAGTTTACCCGACTCTTGGGGGAGAACAAACACTGAAGCTTTCTTT
-	TRBV10-3	TRBD2	TRBJ2-1	CAIASGINLESEQFF	TGTGCCATCGCTAGCGGAATAAACCTCGAGTCTGAGCAGTTCTTC
-	TRBV30	-	TRBJ1-2	CASGRNYGYTF	TGTGCCTCGGGACGGAACTATGGCTACACCTTC
-	TRBV7-2	TRBD1	TRBJ1-2	CASSFADRGYGYTF	TGTGCCAGCAGCTTCGCGGACAGGGGCTATGGCTACACCTTC
-	TRBV19	TRBD1	TRBJ1-1	CASSTADRDRGRDTEAFF	TGTGCCAGTAGTACCGCCGACCGGGACAGGGGGCGAGACACTGAAGCTTTCTTT
-	TRBV28	-	TRBJ1-4	CASSPYTEKLFF	TGTGCCAGCAGTCCTTATACCGAAAAACTGTTTTTT
-	TRBV2	-	TRBJ1-3	CASSEGISGNTIYF	TGTGCCAGCAGTGAAGGCATCTCTGGAAACACCATATATTTT
-	TRBV6-1	-	TRBJ2-3	CANQLDGSTDTQYF	TGTGCCAACCAATTGGACGGAAGCACAGATACGCAGTATTTT
-	TRBV5-1	-	TRBJ2-1	CASSLGVDNEQFF	TGCGCCAGCAGCTTGGGAGTAGACAATGAGCAGTTCTTC
-	TRBV2	TRBD2	TRBJ2-1	CASSESGTSGNYNEQFF	TGTGCCAGCAGTGAGTCCGGGACTAGCGGGAATTACAATGAGCAGTTCTTC
-	TRBV7-2	-	TRBJ2-1	CASSLGRRRNEQFF	TGTGCCAGCAGCTTGGGACGTAGGCGGAATGAGCAGTTCTTC
-	TRBV18	-	TRBJ2-2	CASSPIRGNTGELFF	TGTGCCAGCTCTCCAATCCGGGGGAACACCGGGGAGCTGTTTTTT
-	TRBV5-6	-	TRBJ1-1	CASSRREVRTEAFF	TGTGCCAGCAGCCGCAGGGAAGTGAGGACTGAAGCTTTCTTT
-	TRBV5-1	-	TRBJ1-3	CASSITGFGNTIYF	TGCGCCAGCAGCATAACAGGGTTTGGAAACACCATATATTTT
once	TRBV4-2	-	TRBJ2-2	CASSQDWVTTNTGELFF	TGTGCCAGCAGCCAAGATTGGGTTACTACGAACACCGGGGAGCTGTTTTTT
-	TRBV5-4	-	TRBJ2-3	CASSLGRSTDTQYF	TGTGCCAGCAGCTTGGGGCGGAGCACAGATACGCAGTATTTT
-	TRBV7-9	TRBD1	TRBJ2-6	CASSLDGTGPSGANVLTF	TGTGCCAGCAGCTTAGACGGGACAGGGCCCTCTGGGGCCAACGTCCTGACTTTC
-	TRBV5-1	-	TRBJ1-1	CASSGTGYVGTEAFF	TGCGCCAGCAGCGGAACAGGTTATGTGGGCACTGAAGCTTTCTTT
-	TRBV19	TRBD2	TRBJ2-7	CASSPRTSHNEQYF	TGTGCCAGCAGTCCTCGGACTAGCCACAACGAGCAGTACTTC
-	TRBV19	TRBD1	TRBJ2-1	CASRPDRGGYNEQFF	TGTGCCAGTAGACCAGACAGGGGGGGTTACAATGAGCAGTTCTTC
-	TRBV7-9	-	TRBJ1-2	CASSLGPDYGYTF	TGTGCCAGCAGCTTAGGTCCCGATTATGGCTACACCTTC
few	TRBV18	-	TRBJ2-7	CASSRTETYEQYF	TGTGCCAGCTCACGGACAGAGACCTACGAGCAGTACTTC
-	TRBV7-9	-	TRBJ2-7	CASSLVFGDEQYF	TGTGCCAGCAGCTTAGTTTTCGGGGACGAGCAGTACTTC
-	TRBV2	-	TRBJ1-4	CASSRATNEKLFF	TGTGCCAGCAGTAGAGCAACTAATGAAAAACTGTTTTTT
-	TRBV5-1	-	TRBJ2-1	CASTDPGRNEQFF	TGCGCCAGCACAGACCCGGGTCGCAATGAGCAGTTCTTC
-	TRBV5-1	-	TRBJ2-1	CASSPAFGPRANEQFF	TGCGCCAGCAGCCCAGCATTTGGTCCCCGGGCTAATGAGCAGTTCTTC
-	TRBV2	-	TRBJ2-4	CASRPGTASGNIQYF	TGTGCCAGCAGGCCGGGGACTGCTTCGGGAAACATTCAGTACTTC
-	TRBV5-1	-	TRBJ2-1	CASSLNWGDEQFF	TGCGCCAGCAGCTTGAACTGGGGGGACGAGCAGTTCTTC
few	TRBV4-1	-	TRBJ1-5	CASSQGVAYGGNQPQHF	TGCGCCAGCAGCCAAGGCGTTGCCTACGGTGGCAATCAGCCCCAGCATTTT
-	TRBV2	-	TRBJ1-3	CASRVDNSNTIYF	TGTGCCAGCAGGGTGGACAATAGCAATACCATATATTTT
few	TRBV20-1	TRBD1	TRBJ1-3	CSVQTLGDRVF	TGCAGTGTTCAGACCCTTGGGGACAGGGTTTTT
few	TRBV7-9	-	TRBJ1-2	CASSLGGYLYYGYTF	TGTGCCAGCAGCTTAGGCGGATACCTCTACTATGGCTACACCTTC
once	TRBV7-2	TRBD1	TRBJ2-7	CASSQDRESYEQYF	TGTGCCAGCAGCCAAGACAGGGAGAGCTACGAGCAGTACTTC
-	TRBV2	-	TRBJ1-1	CASSVVQGRNTEAFF	TGTGCCAGCAGTGTGGTCCAGGGGAGAAACACTGAAGCTTTCTTT
-	TRBV28	-	TRBJ2-1	CASSSLYNEQFF	TGTGCCAGCAGTTCACTATACAATGAGCAGTTCTTC
-	TRBV7-2	-	TRBJ1-2	CASSLEPFSQWDYGYTF	TGTGCCAGCAGCTTAGAACCGTTCTCCCAGTGGGACTATGGCTACACCTTC